This T cell receptor beta chain was retrieved from a study of breast tumors, draining lymph nodes, adjacent tissues. Study-wide findings and caveats: Tumor repertoires ranked between lymph nodes and nontumor tissue in diversity, with V and J gene preferences.

On this clonotype itself: Its target is not known.

TCRdb re-called the multiplex PCR reads through MiXCR, storing one row per CDR3 protein. This repertoire shows approximately 23,000 distinct CDR3 sequences, approximately 70% found once; its top ten account for about a quarter. The trim removed 6 bases at V and 2 bases at J, leaving 17 bases unmatched. CDR3 length: 18 amino acids. Germline CDR1 is MNHEY and CDR2 is SVGEGT. Sequenced sample: tumor-adjacent breast tissue. The receptor comes from a female donor with breast cancer. Some clones in this sample may be carry-over from other donors' samples. J is TRBJ2-7 and V is TRBV6-2 or TRBV6-3; 9 nucleotides align to TRBD1. The CDR3 region is CASSPHKGTGGYAYEQYF. In DNA form, the CDR3 reads TGTGCCAGCAGCCCCCACAAGGGTACAGGGGGCTACGCCTACGAGCAGTACTTC.